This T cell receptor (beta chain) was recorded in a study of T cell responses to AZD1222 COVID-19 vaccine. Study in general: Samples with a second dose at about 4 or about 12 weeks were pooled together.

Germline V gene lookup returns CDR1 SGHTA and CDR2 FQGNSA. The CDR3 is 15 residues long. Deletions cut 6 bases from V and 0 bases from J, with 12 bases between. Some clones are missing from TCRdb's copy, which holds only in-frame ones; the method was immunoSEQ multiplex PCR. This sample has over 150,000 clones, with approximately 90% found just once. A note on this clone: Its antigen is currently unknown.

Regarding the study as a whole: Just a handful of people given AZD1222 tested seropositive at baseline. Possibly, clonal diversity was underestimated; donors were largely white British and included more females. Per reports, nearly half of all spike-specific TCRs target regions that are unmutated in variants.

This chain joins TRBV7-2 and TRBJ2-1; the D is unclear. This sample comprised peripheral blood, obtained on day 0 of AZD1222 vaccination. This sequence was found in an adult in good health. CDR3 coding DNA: TGTGCCAGCAGAGAAACGGTGCGCTCCTACAATGAGCAGTTCTTC. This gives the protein CASRETVRSYNEQFF.